This record looks at one TCR beta chain sequence and its context. No antigen is known for it. The sample is drawn from a study of shared clonotypes between healthy human individuals. Study-wide background: CD4 naive cells filled three plates per donor, CD4 memory three, CD8 naive two and CD8 memory one.

The CDR3 is made up of 15 amino acids. V gave up 2 bases and J gave up 1 base; unmatched junction bases: 1. The germline CDR1 and CDR2 sequences are SEHNR and FQNEAQ (reference sequence). General study findings and limits: Apart from blood, nothing was sampled; tissue repertoires likely differ. Across four donors, naive CD4 shared 4.5% to 6%, naive CD8 more than 3%, memory CD4 2% to 2.5%, memory CD8 0.4%.

Deep-level settings were used for running the assay. Some clones are missing from TCRdb's copy, which holds only in-frame ones; the method was immunoSEQ multiplex PCR. The table includes roughly 700,000 clones, over 65% detected once. This receptor was taken from a woman in her 30s in good health. The sample consisted of memory CD4+ T cells sorted from blood. The subset here: CD45RA-negative fraction. The chain is built from TRBV7-9 and TRBJ2-5, with 10 bases matching TRBD2. The CDR3 loop is CASSLLAGVQETQYF. The CDR3 DNA reads TGTGCCAGCAGCTTACTAGCGGGAGTCCAAGAGACCCAGTACTTC.